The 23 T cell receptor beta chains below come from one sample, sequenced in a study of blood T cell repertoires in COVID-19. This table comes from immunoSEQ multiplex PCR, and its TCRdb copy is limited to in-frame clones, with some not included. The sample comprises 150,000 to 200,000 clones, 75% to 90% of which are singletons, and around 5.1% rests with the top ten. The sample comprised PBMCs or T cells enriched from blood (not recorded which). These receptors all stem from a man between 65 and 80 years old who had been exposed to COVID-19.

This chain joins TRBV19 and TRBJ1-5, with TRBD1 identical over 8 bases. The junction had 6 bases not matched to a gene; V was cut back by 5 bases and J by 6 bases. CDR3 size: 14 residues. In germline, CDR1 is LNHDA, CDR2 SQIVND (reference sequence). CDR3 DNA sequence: TGTGCCAGTAGTTTAAAACAGGGGGTTCAGCCCCAGCATTTT. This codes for CASSLKQGVQPQHF.

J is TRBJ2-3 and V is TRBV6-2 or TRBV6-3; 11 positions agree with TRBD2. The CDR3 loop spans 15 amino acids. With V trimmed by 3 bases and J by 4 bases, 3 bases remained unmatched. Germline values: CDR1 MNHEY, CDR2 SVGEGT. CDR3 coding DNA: TGTGCCAGCAGTTATATAGCGGGAGGGTCAGATACGCAGTATTTT. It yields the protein CASSYIAGGSDTQYF.

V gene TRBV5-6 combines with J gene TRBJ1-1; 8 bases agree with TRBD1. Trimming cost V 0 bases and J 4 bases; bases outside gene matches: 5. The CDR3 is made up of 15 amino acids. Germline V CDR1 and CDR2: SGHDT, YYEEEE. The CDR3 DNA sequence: TGTGCCAGCAGCTTGGTCAGGGGGCCGAGCACTGAAGCTTTCTTT. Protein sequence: CASSLVRGPSTEAFF.

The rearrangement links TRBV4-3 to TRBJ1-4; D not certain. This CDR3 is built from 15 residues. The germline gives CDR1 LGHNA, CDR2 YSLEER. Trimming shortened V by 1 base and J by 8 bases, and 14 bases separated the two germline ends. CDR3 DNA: TGCGCCAGCAGCCAAGGAGCGGGATCATGGGAAAAACTGTTTTTT. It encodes CASSQGAGSWEKLFF.

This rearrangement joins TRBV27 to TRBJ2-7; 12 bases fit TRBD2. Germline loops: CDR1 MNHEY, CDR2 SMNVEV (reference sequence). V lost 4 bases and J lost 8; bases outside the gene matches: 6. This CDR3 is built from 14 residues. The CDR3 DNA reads TGTGCCAGCAGTTCTAGCGGGAGGGCCCAAAAGCAGTACTTC. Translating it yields CASSSSGRAQKQYF.

CDR3 in DNA: TGTGCCAGCAGCGGACAGATTACAGATACGCAGTATTTT. It is translated as CASSGQITDTQYF. The chain is built from TRBV28 and TRBJ2-3; D may be TRBD1 (6 bases). CDR1 is MDHEN, CDR2 SYDVKM, per germline. V lost 6 bases and J 3 bases, leaving 10 bases between the germline ends. The CDR3 covers 13 residues.

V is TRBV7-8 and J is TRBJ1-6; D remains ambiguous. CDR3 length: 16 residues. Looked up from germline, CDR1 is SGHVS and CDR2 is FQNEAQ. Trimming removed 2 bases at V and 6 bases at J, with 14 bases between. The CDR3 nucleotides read TGTGCCAGCAGCTTACCCCCCGCAGGCAGTAATTCACCCCTCCACTTT. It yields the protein CASSLPPAGSNSPLHF.

CDR3 DNA: TGTGCCAGCAGTTTGAGTGGAGCGGCTAATGAAAAACTGTTTTTT. Its protein is CASSLSGAANEKLFF. The chain links TRBV28 to TRBJ1-4, with D hard to call. The CDR3 has 15 residues. V was shortened by 3 bases and J by 3 bases, with 11 bases between the two germline ends. The germline V gene has CDR1 MDHEN and CDR2 SYDVKM.

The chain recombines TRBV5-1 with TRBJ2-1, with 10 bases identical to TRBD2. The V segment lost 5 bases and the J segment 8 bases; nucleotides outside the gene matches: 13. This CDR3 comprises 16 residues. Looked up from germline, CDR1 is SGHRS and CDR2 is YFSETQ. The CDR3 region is CASSSSGRSSSYEQFF. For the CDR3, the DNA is TGCGCCAGCAGTTCTAGCGGGAGAAGTTCGAGCTATGAGCAGTTCTTC.

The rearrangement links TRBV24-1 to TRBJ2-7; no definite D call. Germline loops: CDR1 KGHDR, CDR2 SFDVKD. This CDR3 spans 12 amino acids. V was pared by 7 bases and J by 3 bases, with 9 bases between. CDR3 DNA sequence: TGTGCCACCAGCGCCAGAAGCTACGAGCAGTACTTC. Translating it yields CATSARSYEQYF.

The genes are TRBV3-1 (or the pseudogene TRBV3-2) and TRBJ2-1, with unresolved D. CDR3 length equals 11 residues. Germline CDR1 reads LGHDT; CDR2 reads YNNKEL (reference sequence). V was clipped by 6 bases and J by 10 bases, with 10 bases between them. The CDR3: CASSSIGEQFF. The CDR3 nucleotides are TGTGCCAGCAGTTCCATCGGGGAGCAGTTCTTC.

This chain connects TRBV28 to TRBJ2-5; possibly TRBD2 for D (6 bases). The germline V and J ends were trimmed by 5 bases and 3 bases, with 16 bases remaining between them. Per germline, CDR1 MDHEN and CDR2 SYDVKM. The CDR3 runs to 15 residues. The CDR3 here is CASSSTGLRKETQYF. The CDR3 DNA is TGTGCCAGCAGTAGTACGGGACTCCGTAAAGAGACCCAGTACTTC.

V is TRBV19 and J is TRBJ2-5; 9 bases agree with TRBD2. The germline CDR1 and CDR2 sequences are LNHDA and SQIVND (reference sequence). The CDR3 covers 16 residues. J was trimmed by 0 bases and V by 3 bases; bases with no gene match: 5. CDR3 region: CASSIGLAGHQETQYF. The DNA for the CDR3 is TGTGCCAGTAGTATCGGGCTAGCGGGGCACCAAGAGACCCAGTACTTC. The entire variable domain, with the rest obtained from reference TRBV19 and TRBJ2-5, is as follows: DGGITQSPKYLFRKEGQNVTLSCEQNLNHDAMYWYRQDPGQGLRLIYYSQIVNDFQKGDIAEGYSVSREKKESFPLTVTSAQKNPTAFYLCASSIGLAGHQETQYFGPGTRLLVL.

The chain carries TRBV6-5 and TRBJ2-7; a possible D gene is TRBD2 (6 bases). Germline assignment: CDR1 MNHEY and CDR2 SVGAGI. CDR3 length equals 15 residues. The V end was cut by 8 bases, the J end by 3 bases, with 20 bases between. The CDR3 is CASRPPAGGNYEQYF. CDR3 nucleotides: TGTGCCAGCCGACCCCCAGCCGGGGGAAACTACGAGCAGTACTTC.

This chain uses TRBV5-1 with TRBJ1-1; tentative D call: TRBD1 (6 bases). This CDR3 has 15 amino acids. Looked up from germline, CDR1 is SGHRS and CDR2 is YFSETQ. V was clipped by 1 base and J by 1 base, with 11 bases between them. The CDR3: CASSLSGAGNTEAFF. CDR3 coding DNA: TGCGCCAGCAGCTTGTCAGGGGCGGGGAACACTGAAGCTTTCTTT.

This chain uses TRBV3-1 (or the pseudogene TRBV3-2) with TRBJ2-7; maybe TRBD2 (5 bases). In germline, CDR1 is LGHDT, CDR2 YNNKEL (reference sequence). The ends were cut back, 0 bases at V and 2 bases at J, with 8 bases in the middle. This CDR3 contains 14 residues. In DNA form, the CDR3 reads TGTGCCAGCAGCCAAGACGCCGGGACCTACGAGCAGTACTTC. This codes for CASSQDAGTYEQYF.

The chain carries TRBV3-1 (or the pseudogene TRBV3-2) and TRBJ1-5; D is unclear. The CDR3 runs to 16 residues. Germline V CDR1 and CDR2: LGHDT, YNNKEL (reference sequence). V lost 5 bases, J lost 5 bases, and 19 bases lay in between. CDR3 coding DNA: TGTGCCAGCAGCTACCGGCGGGCAGGCGAAGATCAGCCCCAGCATTTT. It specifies CASSYRRAGEDQPQHF.

CDR3 DNA sequence: TGTGCCAGCAGCCAAGGATCAGGGATAAACACTGAAGCTTTCTTT. Translating it yields CASSQGSGINTEAFF. The chain carries TRBV3-1 (or the pseudogene TRBV3-2) and TRBJ1-1, with D perhaps TRBD1 (5 bases). V shed 1 base and J shed 2 bases, with 11 bases lying between them. This CDR3 spans 15 amino acids. CDR1 LGHDT and CDR2 YNNKEL come from the germline V gene (reference sequence).

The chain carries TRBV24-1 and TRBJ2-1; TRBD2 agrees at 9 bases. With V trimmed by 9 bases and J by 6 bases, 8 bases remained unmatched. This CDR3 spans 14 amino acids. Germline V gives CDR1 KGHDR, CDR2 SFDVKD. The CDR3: CATGIAGVLNEQFF. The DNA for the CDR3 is TGTGCCACCGGGATAGCGGGAGTTCTCAATGAGCAGTTCTTC.

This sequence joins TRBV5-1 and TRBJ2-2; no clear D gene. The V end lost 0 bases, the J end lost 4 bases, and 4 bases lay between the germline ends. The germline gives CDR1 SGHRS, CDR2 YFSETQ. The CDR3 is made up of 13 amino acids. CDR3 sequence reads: CASSLDFTGELFF. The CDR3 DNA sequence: TGCGCCAGCAGCTTGGACTTCACCGGGGAGCTGTTTTTT.

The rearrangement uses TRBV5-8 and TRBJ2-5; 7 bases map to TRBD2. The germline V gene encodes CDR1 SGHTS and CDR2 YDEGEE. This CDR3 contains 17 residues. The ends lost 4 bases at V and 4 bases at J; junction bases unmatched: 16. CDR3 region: CASSHLRGSGVGETQYF. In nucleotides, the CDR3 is TGTGCCAGCAGCCACCTCCGCGGGAGTGGGGTTGGAGAGACCCAGTACTTC.

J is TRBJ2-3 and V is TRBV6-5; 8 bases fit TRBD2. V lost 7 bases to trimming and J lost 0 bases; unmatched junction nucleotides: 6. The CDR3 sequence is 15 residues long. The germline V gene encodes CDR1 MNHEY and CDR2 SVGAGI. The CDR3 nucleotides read TGTGCCAGCACGGAGGCGGGAGGTAGCACAGATACGCAGTATTTT. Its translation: CASTEAGGSTDTQYF.

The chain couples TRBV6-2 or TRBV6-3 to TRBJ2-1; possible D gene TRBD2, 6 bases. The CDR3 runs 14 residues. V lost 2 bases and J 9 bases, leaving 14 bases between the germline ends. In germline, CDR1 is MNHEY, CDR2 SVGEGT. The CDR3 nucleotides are TGTGCCAGCAGTTACGAAGGAGGGTTTTTTGAGCAGTTCTTC. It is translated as CASSYEGGFFEQFF.